One and the same sample provided the 2 T cell receptor beta chains below, sequenced in a study of T cells in Graves' hyperthyroidism and ophthalmopathy. TCR beta CDR3 regions were amplified from RNA transcripts. A first-round RT-PCR of the TCR CDR3 used the HTBI primer set. Using its own MiXCR run on the multiplex PCR reads, TCRdb lists one record per CDR3 protein. The table shows approximately 420,000 distinct CDR3 sequences, with approximately 15% occurring only once. Source material: blood. The receptors shown here come from a woman aged 25-40 years with Graves' hyperthyroidism.

This clonotype was seen ten or more times. This CDR3 is CASSLAGYSGRPSSYEQYF. CDR3 in DNA: TGTGCCAGCAGCTTAGCGGGGTATAGCGGGAGGCCGAGCTCCTACGAGCAGTACTTC. The chain couples TRBV7-9 to TRBJ2-7, with 10 bases fitting TRBD2. This CDR3 is built from 19 residues. With 0 bases clipped from V and 0 bases from J, the junction kept 11 bases outside the gene matches. Germline loops: CDR1 SEHNR, CDR2 FQNEAQ (reference sequence).

This clonotype was found a few times. The chain combines TRBV29-1 with TRBJ1-3, with a possible D match to TRBD1 (6 bases). CDR3 length: 12 residues. Trimming cost V 7 bases and J 4 bases, with 11 bases left between them. Germline lookup yields CDR1 SQVTM and CDR2 ANQGSEA. CDR3 in amino acids: CSAKDSGNTIYF. The CDR3 DNA follows: TGCAGCGCCAAGGACAGCGGAAACACCATATATTTT. Full variable domain (missing parts from reference TRBV29-1 and TRBJ1-3): SAVISQKPSRDICQRGTSLTIQCQVDSQVTMMFWYRQQPGQSLTLIATANQGSEATYESGFVIDKFPISRPNLTFSTLTVSNMSPEDSSIYLCSAKDSGNTIYFGEGSWLTVV.